A selection of T cell receptor beta chains follows, all from one sample in a study of shared clonotypes between healthy human individuals. The data were produced by immunoSEQ multiplex PCR, yet TCRdb's version contains in-frame clones alone and is incomplete. The table lists approximately 1,500,000 clones, around 98% of them singletons. Sequenced material: naive CD4+ T cells sorted from blood. Receptors were obtained from a man between 25 and 39 years old in good health. Each CDR3 is given with its conserved first and last residue. The D gene is left open where the match is weak. Only some rows state a clone size, as once, few, many or a class for expanded clones.

size: .
D: .
J: TRBJ2-3
length: 15
V: TRBV30
DNA: TGTGCCTGGAGTGGGGGGGTCCACGCGACAGATACGCAGTATTTT
CDR3: CAWSGGVHATDTQYF

size: .
D: TRBD1
J: TRBJ2-7
length: 14
V: TRBV5-6
DNA: TGTGCCAGCAGCCCAGGGACAGGGCCCTACGAGCAGTACTTC
CDR3: CASSPGTGPYEQYF

size: .
D: .
J: TRBJ2-1
length: 12
V: TRBV29-1
DNA: TGCAGCGTACGCCTGCCCTACAATGAGCAGTTCTTC
CDR3: CSVRLPYNEQFF

size: .
D: TRBD1
J: TRBJ1-2
length: 14
V: TRBV5-1
DNA: TGCGCCAGCAGCTTTGGGACAGGAACCCGTGGCTACACCTTC
CDR3: CASSFGTGTRGYTF

size: .
D: TRBD2
J: TRBJ2-2
length: 14
V: TRBV27
DNA: TGTGCCAGCAGTTTCCTCCCTAGCGGCGGGGAGCTGTTTTTT
CDR3: CASSFLPSGGELFF

size: .
D: TRBD1
J: TRBJ1-1
length: 15
V: TRBV14
DNA: TGTGCCAGCAGCAAACGGACAGGCAGGAACACTGAAGCTTTCTTT
CDR3: CASSKRTGRNTEAFF

size: .
D: TRBD2
J: TRBJ2-2
length: 16
V: TRBV15
DNA: TGTGCCACCAGCACTCTAGCGGGAGCCGGCACCGGGGAGCTGTTTTTT
CDR3: CATSTLAGAGTGELFF

size: .
D: .
J: TRBJ1-1
length: 13
V: TRBV7-9
DNA: TGTGCCAGCAGCTTGTATGAGAACACTGAAGCTTTCTTT
CDR3: CASSLYENTEAFF

size: once
D: TRBD1
J: TRBJ1-2
length: 14
V: TRBV28
DNA: TGTGCCAGCAGTCCGAACGCCCCGGGACAGGAGCAAGCCTTC
CDR3: CASSPNAPGQEQAF

size: .
D: .
J: TRBJ1-4
length: 16
V: TRBV25-1
DNA: TGTGCCAGCAGTGAGTTGGGCGGATCAACTAATGAAAAACTGTTTTTT
CDR3: CASSELGGSTNEKLFF

size: .
D: .
J: TRBJ1-4
length: 14
V: TRBV27
DNA: TGTGCCAGCAGTGAGATCGGGATAAATGAAAAACTGTTTTTT
CDR3: CASSEIGINEKLFF